This T cell receptor (beta chain) was recorded in a study of blood T cells in healthy people across ages (dated by TCRdb to 2013 to 2016). For context, the study as a whole: Template switching captured roughly one uniquely barcoded TCR beta cDNA molecule per two T cells in model experiments. Using deep sequencing normalized with unique cDNA molecular identifiers, the study measured how TCR beta repertoire diversity changes with age. The donors were divided into four age groups: young (average approximately 15 years), middle-aged (almost 40), aged (around 67) and long-lived (more than 75). To avoid experimental bias, donors of different ages were randomly spread across the sequencing lanes. Two additional independent replicas of 1 million unique cDNA reads from the same blood draw were analyzed for two donors (one aged 18 to 30 and one aged 80 or older). Paper-wide results and their limitations: Bulk unsorted PBMC profiling prevented conclusive comparison of naive and antigen-experienced compartments. The long-lived group showed more naive CD4+ T cells, fewer expanded clones and increased TCR diversity than the aged group, suggesting age selection. Total diversity estimates from one million sequenced T cells were considered lower bounds and underestimates. Because donor CMV infection status was unknown, age-related changes in expanded clonotypes were potentially confounded. Observed TCR beta diversity per million T cells fell roughly linearly with age, and a significant reduction was already apparent by age about 43. Observed TCR beta diversity correlated strongly with the percentage of naive T cells measured by flow cytometry.

Library generation was performed with 5' RACE. The sequencing machine was an Illumina HiSeq 2500. A second 7 to 11 cycle PCR used a sample-barcoded 5' primer and a J-beta primer mix. A template-switch 5' adaptor carrying 12 random nucleotides introduced a unique molecular identifier onto each TCR beta cDNA molecule. At least 2.5 million CDR3-containing paired-end reads were obtained from each sample. First-strand cDNA was synthesized from all RNA with the Mint cDNA synthesis kit, primed by a TRBC-specific oligonucleotide. Following uracil-DNA glycosylase treatment, a first 18-cycle PCR with universal primers M1SS and BC2_uni_R was performed on all cDNA. The study's own analysis went as follows. Normalization of each sample was performed by random selection of 1 million high-quality reads, each carrying a distinct molecular identifier. Reads with shared molecular identifiers were discarded instead of being binned into consensus sequences. MiTCR, with a Q25 quality threshold and the strictest error-elimination algorithm, was used for CDR3 identification, clonotype clustering and error correction. A nonparametric unseen species model with Euler transformation was used to estimate a lower bound on total TCR beta diversity. TCRdb reprocessed the public reads (quality trimming at Q25 with fastp, clone calling with MiXCR) and kept in-frame beta chains. Rows matching on CDR3 protein sequence are summarized as one entry with the most common DNA and genes. It is TCRdb's table, rather than the study itself, that gives the V and J calls and clone size. This sample holds over 1,200,000 distinct CDR3 sequences; almost 60% were observed only once. The top ten clones comprise under 8.5% of the sample.

Donors were about 36 systemically healthy Caucasian individuals from Russia aged 6 to 90 years. About 9.6 milliliters of peripheral blood were collected from each donor into EDTA-treated Vacutainer tubes. Ficoll-Paque density-gradient centrifugation was used to isolate PBMCs, with at least 6 million obtained per sample. Trizol reagent was used to extract total RNA from the PBMCs, yielding at least 5.5 micrograms per sample. For every donor, flow cytometry on a PBMC aliquot measured the percentage of naive CD45RAhigh/CD27high T cells. In regard to this clonotype: Its antigen is not yet known. No much larger clone exists at a distance of one base, and base qualities are not known.

There are 13 amino acids in the CDR3, from cysteine to phenylalanine inclusive. Only the CDR3 DNA is retained, 39 bases long and in frame from the first base. The sequence was collected from a man between 18 and 35 years old in good health. The sequencing sample was made of blood. The rearranged chain carries TRBV21-1 and TRBJ2-4. The DNA end is a closer match to TRBJ2-7, so the J assignment may be wrong. TRBV21-1 is assigned pseudogene status. The CDR3 corresponds to CASSKEVGDEQYF. The sequenced DNA is TGTGCCAGCAGCAAAGAGGTCGGAGACGAGCAGTACTTC.